The TCR beta chain described here comes from a study of shared clonotypes between healthy human individuals. CDR1 is KGHSH and CDR2 is LQKENI in the germline V gene. This CDR3 comprises 16 residues. V was cut by 3 bases and J by 7 bases, with 19 bases left in between. Original handling: ImmunoSEQ output held junction-only sequences without quality scores, so filtering differed. Clones were sequenced by immunoSEQ multiplex PCR, and TCRdb holds only the in-frame ones, with some missing. V, J and clone size were drawn from that table, and D and trimming were deduced from the DNA. The table records roughly 2,500,000 clones, approximately 94% of them present only once.

This TCR was recovered from a man younger than 30 in good health. Some clones in this sample may be carry-over from other donors' samples. Sequencing input: naive CD4+ T cells from PBMCs. Subset described: CD45RA+ positively selected. The J gene is TRBJ2-1, the V gene TRBV18; D is uncertain. CDR3 coding DNA: TGTGCCAGCTCACCCTCCTCGGGCACCCTCGAGAATGAGCAGTTCTTC. Translated: CASSPSSGTLENEQFF.